Below, one TCR beta chain is given with its context. Its specificity is not known. Sequencing was performed with immunoSEQ multiplex PCR; in TCRdb, only in-frame clones are kept and a portion is missing. The sample table sets out about 140,000 clones. These data are taken from a study of T cell responses to AZD1222 COVID-19 vaccine. The CDR3 runs 15 residues. V was trimmed by 5 bases and J by 3 bases, leaving 14 bases between them. Germline assignment: CDR1 SGHVS and CDR2 FNYEAQ. Study observations and caveats: Two AZD1222 administrations were followed by greater Spike-specific TCR breadth and depth. There were mostly white British donors and more females than males, and clonal diversity was possibly underestimated.

Sequencing was performed on peripheral blood. V gene TRBV7-6 combines with J gene TRBJ2-1; possible D gene TRBD1, 5 bases. The source is an adult in good health. The DNA for the CDR3 is TGTGCCAGCAGCCCGCTGACAGCAAGCTACAATGAGCAGTTCTTC. As protein: CASSPLTASYNEQFF.